The text below deals with one TCR beta chain. The data were taken from a study of PD-L1 blockade in urothelial cancer. Sequenced by immunoSEQ multiplex PCR; TCRdb stores in-frame clones only, minus some. The sample consists of around 110,000 clones, roughly 91% of them appearing once. This sample's time point: peripheral blood 6 weeks after treatment start. Material: PBMCs, obtained around atezolizumab (anti-PD-L1) treatment. This receptor was obtained from a man aged 55 to 70 with urothelial cancer.

DNA for the CDR3: TGTGCCTGGAGTACGGGGGGGAAGGATAGCAATCAGCCCCAGCATTTT. Translation: CAWSTGGKDSNQPQHF. The chain is built from TRBV30 and TRBJ1-5; a possible D gene is TRBD1 (5 bases). The CDR3 has 16 residues. V lost 2 bases to trimming and J lost 0 bases, with 14 bases between them. Germline V gene lookup returns CDR1 GTSNPN and CDR2 SVGIG (reference sequence).